The T cell receptor (beta chain) described here comes from a study of blood T cell repertoires in COVID-19. Study background: Spain, Italy and the United States supplied samples that represented acute and convalescent COVID-19. T cells, B-cell-depleted T cells, or PBMCs supplied cDNA or gDNA.

The study assigned cohorts using participant-reported clinical history. Some clones are missing from TCRdb's copy, which holds only in-frame ones; the method was immunoSEQ multiplex PCR. The repertoire holds 300,000 to 450,000 clones, with more than 85% as singletons. The receptor was isolated from a woman in her twenties or thirties who had recovered from COVID-19. The sample was PBMCs or T cells enriched from blood (not recorded which).

The CDR3 coding sequence is TGTGCCACCAGCCGGGACAGGGGCAACAATGAGCAGTTCTTC. Translation: CATSRDRGNNEQFF. The chain links TRBV15 to TRBJ2-1, with 10 bases that match TRBD1. After removal of 5 bases from V and 5 bases from J, the junction contained 3 bases not matched to a gene. CDR3 length: 14 amino acids. Germline V gene data show CDR1 as LNHNV and CDR2 as YYDKDF (reference sequence).